This T cell receptor beta chain was recorded in a study of blood T cell repertoires in COVID-19. Turning to the study itself: The United States, Italy and Spain supplied acute and convalescent COVID-19 samples. Sources were T cells, B-cell-depleted T cells, or PBMCs; the material itself was cDNA or gDNA.

Per the original methods: Reference gene primer amplification gave estimated nucleated cell counts. Sequencing used immunoSEQ multiplex PCR; TCRdb keeps in-frame clones, though not all of them. The D gene and trimming were derived from the DNA, and the V and J assignments and clone size from that table. Of 200,000 to 250,000 clones in the sample, roughly 84% were seen once. Trimming cost V 5 bases and J 13 bases, with 17 bases left between them. The CDR3 totals 12 residues. Germline V gene data show CDR1 as SGHTA and CDR2 as FQGTGA. This chain links TRBV7-3 with TRBJ1-2, with no clear D. The receptor was derived from a woman aged 80 or over with active or convalescent COVID-19. Sequenced sample: peripheral blood. The CDR3, as DNA: TGTGCCAGCAGCGACATGACATCTCGTCTCACCTTC. Its translation is CASSDMTSRLTF.